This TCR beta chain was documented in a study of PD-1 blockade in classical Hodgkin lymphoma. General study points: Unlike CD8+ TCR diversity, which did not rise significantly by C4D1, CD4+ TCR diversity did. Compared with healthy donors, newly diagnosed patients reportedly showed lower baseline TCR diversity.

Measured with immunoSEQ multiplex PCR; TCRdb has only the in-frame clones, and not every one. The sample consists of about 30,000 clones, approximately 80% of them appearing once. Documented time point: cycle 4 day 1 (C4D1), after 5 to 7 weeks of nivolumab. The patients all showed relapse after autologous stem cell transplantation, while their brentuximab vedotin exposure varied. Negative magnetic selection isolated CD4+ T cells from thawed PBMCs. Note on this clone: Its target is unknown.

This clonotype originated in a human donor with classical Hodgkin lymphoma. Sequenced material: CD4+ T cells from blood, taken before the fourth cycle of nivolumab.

CDR3 in amino acids: CASSITPPGQSFPYEQYF. In nucleotides, the CDR3 is TGTGCCAGCAGCATAACCCCTCCGGGACAGAGCTTCCCCTACGAGCAGTACTTC. This chain connects TRBV7-2 to TRBJ2-7; TRBD1 aligns across 7 bases. The ends lost 5 bases at V and 2 bases at J; junction bases unmatched: 18. The CDR3 has 18 amino acids. Germline V gene data show CDR1 as SGHTA and CDR2 as FQGNSA.